This T cell receptor beta chain was obtained from a study of blood T cell repertoires in COVID-19. Across the whole study: COVID-19 samples, acute and convalescent, were from the United States, Italy and Spain. Sample material is recorded as cDNA or gDNA derived from T cells, B-cell-depleted T cells, or PBMCs.

Germline values: CDR1 GTSNPN, CDR2 SVGIG (reference sequence). V dropped 0 bases and J dropped 6 bases, with 15 bases sitting between them. The CDR3 is made up of 14 amino acids. Assay used: immunoSEQ multiplex PCR; TCRdb lists only in-frame clones, some missing. The top ten hold nearly 8.5% of the sample, which has tens of thousands of clones, about 90% seen once. Sequencing input: peripheral blood. The origin of this receptor is a human donor in a cohort sampled during active COVID-19. The rearrangement links TRBV30 to TRBJ2-7, with D possibly matching TRBD1 (6 bases). The CDR3 nucleotides read TGTGCCTGGAGTGTACCCCTGACAGGTTTCGAGCAGTACTTC. This codes for CAWSVPLTGFEQYF.